The T cell receptor beta chain under discussion was sequenced for a study of tumor-infiltrating lymphocytes in primary liver carcinoma. Concerning this clonotype: As yet, its antigen is unknown.

The approximately 17-34 mg bulk tissue piece was not sorted before simultaneous RNA and DNA extraction. This CDR3 is built from 16 residues. V dropped 3 bases and J dropped 6; count of bases not matched to a gene: 7. Germline assignment: CDR1 SGHRS and CDR2 YFSETQ. Constant-region priming of around 490 ng total RNA yielded TCR beta cDNA. Three nested multiplex PCR rounds, a slightly modified ARM-PCR, produced the libraries for TCR beta. The first two PCR rounds used TRBV1-TRBV30 forward primers with a C-beta reverse primer, roughly 10 cycles each. Each CDR3 protein gets one entry after TCRdb re-called the multiplex PCR reads with MiXCR. In the table there are under 130,000 distinct CDR3 sequences, approximately 80% of which are singletons. Regarding the study as a whole: A fraction of only about 7-25% of top clones appeared in all five tumor regions.

The sequence was obtained from a middle-aged man with primary liver carcinoma and hepatitis B virus infection. The chain recombines TRBV5-1 with TRBJ2-3, with 13 bases aligning to TRBD2. Sequencing was carried out using liver tumor tissue from sampling region 3. Subset: tumor region T3, left-lateral pole. CDR3 region: CASSSGLAGAIDTQYF. The CDR3, as DNA: TGCGCCAGCAGCTCAGGACTAGCGGGAGCAATTGATACGCAGTATTTT. Variable domain in full (rest from reference TRBV5-1 and TRBJ2-3): KAGVTQTPRYLIKTRGQQVTLSCSPISGHRSVSWYQQTPGQGLQFLFEYFSETQRNKGNFPGRFSGRQFSNSRSEMNVSTLELGDSALYLCASSSGLAGAIDTQYFGPGTRLTVL.